The T cell receptor (beta chain) under discussion was sequenced for a study of blood T cells in healthy people across ages. In its sample, this clonotype was seen a few times. A sample-barcoded 5' primer and a J-beta primer mix were used in a second PCR of roughly 7 to 11 cycles. TCRdb passed the 5' RACE reads through MiXCR, listing each CDR3 protein once. This sample yields roughly 570,000 distinct CDR3 sequences, of which 27% are seen a single time; around 20% belongs to the top ten. The V end was cut by 1 base, the J end by 8 bases, with 11 bases between. Germline loops: CDR1 SGHTA, CDR2 FQGNSA. The CDR3 has 13 residues.

The chain links TRBV7-2 to TRBJ1-2; D unclear. Sequenced input: blood. The receptor's source is a woman in her 70s in good health. The CDR3: CASSLVGSMGYTF. CDR3 in DNA: TGTGCCAGCAGCTTAGTTGGGAGTATGGGCTACACCTTC.